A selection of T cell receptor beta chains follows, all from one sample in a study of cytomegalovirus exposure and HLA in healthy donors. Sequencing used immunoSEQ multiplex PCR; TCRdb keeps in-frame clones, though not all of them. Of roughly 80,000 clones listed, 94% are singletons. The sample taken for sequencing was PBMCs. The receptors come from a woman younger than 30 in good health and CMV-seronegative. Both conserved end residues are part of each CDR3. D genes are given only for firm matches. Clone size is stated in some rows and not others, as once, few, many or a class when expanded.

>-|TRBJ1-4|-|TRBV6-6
CASSRPTENEKLFF
TGTGCCAGCAGTCGACCGACGGAGAATGAAAAACTGTTTTTT
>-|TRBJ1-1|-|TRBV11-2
CASSYQMANTEAFF
TGTGCCAGCAGCTACCAAATGGCGAACACTGAAGCTTTCTTT
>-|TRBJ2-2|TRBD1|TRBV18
CASSPLQGTGELFF
TGTGCCAGCTCACCACTACAGGGGACCGGGGAGCTGTTTTTT
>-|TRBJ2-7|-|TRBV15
CATSSTFSYEQYF
TGTGCCACCAGTTCGACTTTTTCCTACGAGCAGTACTTC
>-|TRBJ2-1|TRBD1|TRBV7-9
CASSKTRDRDYNEQFF
TGTGCCAGCAGCAAAACCCGGGACAGGGACTACAATGAGCAGTTCTTC
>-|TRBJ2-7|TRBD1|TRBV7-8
CASSPMQGVYEQYF
TGTGCCAGCAGCCCCATGCAGGGGGTGTACGAGCAGTACTTC
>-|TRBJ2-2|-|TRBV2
CASLREAGELFF
TGTGCCAGCCTCAGGGAAGCCGGGGAGCTGTTTTTT
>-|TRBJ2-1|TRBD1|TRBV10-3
CAISRKGGESYNEQFF
TGTGCCATCAGTCGCAAAGGGGGCGAATCCTACAATGAGCAGTTCTTC
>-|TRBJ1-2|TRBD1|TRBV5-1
CASSLEPGGQGFYGYTF
TGCGCCAGCAGCTTGGAGCCGGGAGGACAGGGGTTCTATGGCTACACCTTC
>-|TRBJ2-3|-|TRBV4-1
CASSQVITARDTQYF
TGCGCCAGCAGCCAAGTCATCACCGCGCGGGATACGCAGTATTTT
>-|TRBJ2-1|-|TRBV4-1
CASSQDLGYNEQFF
TGCGCCAGCAGCCAAGATCTAGGTTACAATGAGCAGTTCTTC
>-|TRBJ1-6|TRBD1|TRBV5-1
CASSYWTGRSYNSPLHF
TGCGCCAGCAGCTACTGGACAGGGAGGTCCTATAATTCACCCCTCCACTTT
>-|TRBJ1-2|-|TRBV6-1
CASSEPSGYTF
TGTGCCAGCAGTGAACCGAGTGGCTACACCTTC
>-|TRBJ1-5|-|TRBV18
CASSPGRDQPQHF
TGTGCCAGCTCACCAGGGCGAGATCAGCCCCAGCATTTT
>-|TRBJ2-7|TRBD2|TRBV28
CASSGGLAAYEQYF
TGTGCCAGCAGCGGGGGACTAGCAGCCTACGAGCAGTACTTC
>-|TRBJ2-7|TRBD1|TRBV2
CASSGQGYEQYF
TGTGCCAGCAGCGGACAGGGCTACGAGCAGTACTTC
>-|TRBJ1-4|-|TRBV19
CASKDRRGNEKLFF
TGTGCCAGCAAGGACAGAAGAGGGAATGAAAAACTGTTTTTT
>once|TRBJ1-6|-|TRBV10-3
CASEEGRRGSPLHF
TGTGCCAGCGAGGAGGGACGCCGCGGTTCACCCCTCCACTTT
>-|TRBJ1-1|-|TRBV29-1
CSGMDSEAFF
TGCAGCGGCATGGACAGTGAAGCTTTCTTT
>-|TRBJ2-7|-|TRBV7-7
CASSSLGPGSSYEQYF
TGTGCTAGCAGCTCACTCGGTCCGGGAAGCTCCTACGAGCAGTACTTC
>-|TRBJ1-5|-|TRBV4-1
CASSQDRVELHQPQHF
TGCGCCAGCAGCCAAGACAGGGTGGAATTACATCAGCCCCAGCATTTT
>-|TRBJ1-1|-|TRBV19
CASSIGKDILPFTEAFF
TGTGCCAGTAGTATAGGGAAAGACATTCTACCATTCACTGAAGCTTTCTTT
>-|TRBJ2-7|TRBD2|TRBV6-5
CASSVGLAGYYEQYF
TGTGCCAGCAGTGTTGGACTAGCAGGTTACTACGAGCAGTACTTC
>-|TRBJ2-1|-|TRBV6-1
CASSETSLPYNEQFF
TGTGCCAGCAGTGAAACAAGTCTGCCCTACAATGAGCAGTTCTTC
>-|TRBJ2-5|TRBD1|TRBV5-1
CASSLWAGQGETQYF
TGCGCCAGCAGCTTGTGGGCCGGACAGGGGGAGACCCAGTACTTC
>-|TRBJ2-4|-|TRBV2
CASSRTENQNIQYF
TGTGCCAGCAGTAGGACTGAGAACCAAAACATTCAGTACTTC
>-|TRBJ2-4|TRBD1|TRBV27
CASSPAPGQAAKNIQYF
TGTGCCAGCAGTCCCGCCCCGGGACAGGCCGCCAAAAACATTCAGTACTTC
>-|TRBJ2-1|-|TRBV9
CASSPPQGPPLQFF
TGTGCCAGCAGCCCGCCCCAGGGGCCCCCTCTCCAGTTCTTC
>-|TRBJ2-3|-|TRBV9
CASSVATDTQYF
TGTGCCAGCAGCGTAGCTACAGATACGCAGTATTTT
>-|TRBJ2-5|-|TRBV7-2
CASSLGRGTGETQYF
TGTGCCAGCAGCTTAGGCCGGGGAACTGGAGAGACCCAGTACTTC
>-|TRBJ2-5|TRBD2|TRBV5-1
CASSPAGVRETQYF
TGCGCCAGCAGCCCTGCGGGGGTTCGAGAGACCCAGTACTTC
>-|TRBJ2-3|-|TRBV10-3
CAISESPGDTQYF
TGTGCCATCAGTGAGTCGCCGGGAGATACGCAGTATTTT
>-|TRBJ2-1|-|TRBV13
CASSLRDPWGSYNEQFF
TGTGCCAGCAGCTTGCGGGACCCGTGGGGGTCGTACAATGAGCAGTTCTTC
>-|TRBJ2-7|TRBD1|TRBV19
CASSPGTGSTYEQYF
TGTGCCAGTAGCCCCGGGACAGGGAGTACCTACGAGCAGTACTTC
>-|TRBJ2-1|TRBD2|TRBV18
CASSLKTSGGASYNEQFF
TGTGCCAGCTCCCTTAAGACTAGCGGGGGGGCATCCTACAATGAGCAGTTCTTC
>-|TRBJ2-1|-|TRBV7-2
CASSGYNEQFF
TGTGCCAGCTCGGGCTACAATGAGCAGTTCTTC
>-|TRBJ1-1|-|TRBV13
CASSLDQGTEAFF
TGTGCCAGCAGCTTAGACCAGGGCACTGAAGCTTTCTTT
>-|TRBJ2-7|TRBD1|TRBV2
CASRADRPGYEQYF
TGTGCCAGCAGGGCGGACAGGCCGGGTTACGAGCAGTACTTC
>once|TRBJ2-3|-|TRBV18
CASSHAGTELSPDTQYF
TGTGCCAGCTCTCACGCCGGGACTGAACTAAGCCCAGATACGCAGTATTTT
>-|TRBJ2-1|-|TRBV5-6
CASSLDRLYNEQFF
TGTGCCAGCAGTTTGGACAGATTATACAATGAGCAGTTCTTC